This record covers a single T cell receptor (beta chain). TCRdb's copy holds only in-frame clones and misses some; the assay was immunoSEQ multiplex PCR. Of some 52,000 clones in the sample, around nine tenths were seen once. V shed 3 bases and J 0 bases; nucleotides not matched to a gene: 5. CDR1 is MDHEN, CDR2 SYDVKM, per germline. The CDR3 runs to 18 residues. The record originates from a study of PD-1 blockade in classical Hodgkin lymphoma. As for the study in general: Every 2 weeks, patients had 3 mg/kg nivolumab intravenously.

Time point denoted: cycle 4 day 1 (C4D1), after five to seven weeks of nivolumab. Each patient's relapse followed autologous stem cell transplantation, and brentuximab vedotin exposure varied. Sequencing used peripheral blood mononuclear cells (PBMCs), obtained before the fourth cycle of nivolumab. V usage is TRBV28 and J usage is TRBJ2-4; 13 nucleotides match TRBD2. The sequence was obtained from a human donor with classical Hodgkin lymphoma. CDR3 protein: CASSLTSGGLLAKNIQYF. The DNA for the CDR3 is TGTGCCAGCAGTTTGACTAGCGGGGGGCTTCTAGCCAAAAACATTCAGTACTTC. Combining the CDR3 with reference TRBV28 and TRBJ2-4 gives the whole variable domain DVKVTQSSRYLVKRTGEKVFLECVQDMDHENMFWYRQDPGLGLRLIYFSYDVKMKEKGDIPEGYSVSREKKERFSLILESASTNQTSMYLCASSLTSGGLLAKNIQYFGAGTRLSVL.